The next 7 T cell receptor beta chains were all read from a single sample in a study of blood T cell repertoires in COVID-19 (TCRdb year 2020). Receptors were amplified or captured by the immunoSEQ multiplex PCR assay. What TCRdb holds here is the immuneACCESS table cut down to in-frame rearrangements. Part of the clones is not present; checked against another copy, under half of the missing clones reflect an unresolved V gene, and the others are unexplained. Counted in this sample were tens of thousands of clones; 89% of them appeared once. Over 11% of the sample rests with the top ten. The sample was peripheral blood. These receptors were collected from an older woman with active COVID-19.

This clone appeared once. The chain joins TRBV12-3 or TRBV12-4 to TRBJ1-1; D might be TRBD1 (6 bases). V was cut by 5 bases and J by 4 bases, with 8 bases left in between. This CDR3 spans 12 amino acids. In DNA form, the CDR3 reads TGTGCCAGCAGTGGGGGGGCCACTGAAGCTTTCTTT. Its translation is CASSGGATEAFF.

CDR3 region: CASSGPGNTEAFF. The DNA of the CDR3 is TGTGCCAGCAGCGGTCCGGGGAACACTGAAGCTTTCTTT. The chain is built from TRBV11-2 and TRBJ1-1; D is unclear. The CDR3 is 13 residues long. V lost 5 bases and J 1 base, leaving 8 bases between the germline ends. Looked up from germline, CDR1 is SGHAT and CDR2 is FQNNGV.

V and J are TRBV18 and TRBJ2-3; D might be TRBD1 (6 bases). Trimming took 6 bases from V and 4 from J, leaving 17 bases between them. Per germline, CDR1 KGHSH and CDR2 LQKENI. This CDR3 contains 15 residues. The CDR3 sequence is CASSQLTGMADTQYF. CDR3 in DNA: TGTGCCAGCTCGCAACTAACAGGGATGGCAGATACGCAGTATTTT. Full variable domain (remainder filled in from reference TRBV18 and TRBJ2-3): NAGVMQNPRHLVRRRGQEARLRCSPMKGHSHVYWYRQLPEEGLKFMVYLQKENIIDESGMPKERFSAEFPKEGPSILRIQQVVRGDSAAYFCASSQLTGMADTQYFGPGTRLTVL.

A remark on this clone: The junction differs from germline at one of its ends, possibly a read error. V is TRBV19 and J is TRBJ1-6; 8 bases agree with TRBD1. Germline V lookup: CDR1 LNHDA, CDR2 SQIVND (reference sequence). The CDR3 spans 11 residues. CDR3 amino acids: CASSTPTGVAF. In DNA form, the CDR3 reads TGTGCCAGTAGTACCCCGACAGGGGTGGCATTT.

The CDR3 DNA reads TGTGCCAGCCTATGGGACAGGGTATTTTTCGAGCAGTACTTC. It translates to CASLWDRVFFEQYF. V is TRBV21-1 and J is TRBJ2-7; TRBD1 is the table's D call and was not checked against the DNA. TRBV21-1 is a known pseudogene. The CDR3 sequence is 14 residues long.

The chain employs TRBV10-3 and TRBJ1-5; 7 positions match TRBD1. The germline V gene encodes CDR1 ENHRY and CDR2 SYGVKD. The CDR3 has 13 amino acids. J was trimmed by 3 bases and V by 8 bases; bases with no gene match: 4. The CDR3 here is CAIRGTDNQPQHF. Here the CDR3 DNA reads TGTGCCATCCGCGGGACAGACAATCAGCCCCAGCATTTT.

The chain is built from TRBV5-8 and TRBJ1-5, with no clear D. The CDR3 consists of 16 residues. Trimming cost V 4 bases and J 6 bases, with 20 bases left between them. Germline-derived CDR1 and CDR2 are SGHTS and YDEGEE. In nucleotides, the CDR3 is TGTGCCAGCAGCCCCCCCTTCGCGGGAGGAGGTCAGCCCCAGCATTTT. Translated: CASSPPFAGGGQPQHF.